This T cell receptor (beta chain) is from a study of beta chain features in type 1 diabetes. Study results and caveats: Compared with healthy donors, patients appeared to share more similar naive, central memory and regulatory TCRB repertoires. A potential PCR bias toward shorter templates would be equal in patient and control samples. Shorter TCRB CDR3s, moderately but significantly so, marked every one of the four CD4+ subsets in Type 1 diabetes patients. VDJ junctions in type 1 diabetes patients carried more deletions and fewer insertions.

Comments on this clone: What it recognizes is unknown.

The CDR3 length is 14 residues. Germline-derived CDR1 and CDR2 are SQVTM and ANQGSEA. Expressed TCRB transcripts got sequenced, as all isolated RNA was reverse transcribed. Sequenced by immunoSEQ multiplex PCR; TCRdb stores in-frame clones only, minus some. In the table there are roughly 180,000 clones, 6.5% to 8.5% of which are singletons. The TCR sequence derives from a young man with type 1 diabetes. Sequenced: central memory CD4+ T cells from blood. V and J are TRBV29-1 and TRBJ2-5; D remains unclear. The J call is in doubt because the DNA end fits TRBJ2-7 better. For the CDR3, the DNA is TGCAGCGTTGCCCCTAACTCCGAAACCTACGAGCAGTACTTC. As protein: CSVAPNSETYEQYF.